These T cell receptor beta chains were read from a single sample in a study of spatial heterogeneity in lung cancer. TCRdb called the 5' RACE reads again in MiXCR, with one record for every CDR3 protein. The sample has 15,000 or so distinct CDR3 sequences, 20% to 25% seen once. The sequences come from PBMCs, collected at surgery. These receptors were collected from a female donor with early-stage non-small cell lung cancer. The CDR3 runs from the conserved cysteine through the conserved F or W. The D gene is left open where the match is weak. Clone size is stated in some rows and not others, as once, few, many or a class when expanded.

cdr3_aa cdr3_nt j_call d_call clone_size v_call
CSARGYLGVGSYNEQFF TGCAGTGCTAGAGGCTATTTGGGGGTGGGCTCCTACAATGAGCAGTTCTTC TRBJ2-1 NA NA TRBV20-1
CASSPSSGGNTGELFF TGTGCCAGCAGCCCCTCTAGCGGGGGTAACACCGGGGAGCTGTTTTTT TRBJ2-2 TRBD2 NA TRBV6-1
CASKQASTDTQYF TGTGCCAGCAAACAAGCTAGCACAGATACGCAGTATTTT TRBJ2-3 NA many TRBV6-6
CSASGRLYEQYF TGCAGTGCTAGTGGCAGGTTGTACGAGCAGTACTTC TRBJ2-7 NA many TRBV20-1
CSFTRETQYF TGCAGCTTTACGAGGGAGACCCAGTACTTC TRBJ2-5 NA NA TRBV29-1
CASSLTGISWPQHF TGTGCCAGCAGCCTTACAGGGATCTCGTGGCCCCAGCATTTT TRBJ1-5 NA many TRBV6-5
CGTGIPHQPQHF TGCGGAACCGGGATACCCCATCAGCCCCAGCATTTT TRBJ1-5 NA NA TRBV20-1
CASSSSQGSDSPLHF TGTGCCAGCAGCTCAAGTCAGGGTTCAGATTCACCCCTCCACTTT TRBJ1-6 NA NA TRBV7-9
CASLTLGSGRASEQFF TGTGCCAGCCTTACGTTGGGTAGCGGGAGGGCCTCAGAGCAGTTCTTC TRBJ2-1 TRBD2 many TRBV7-8
CASSQGRQGAREQYF TGTGCCAGCAGCCAAGGGAGACAGGGGGCTCGGGAGCAGTACTTC TRBJ2-7 TRBD1 many TRBV14
CASSLKGDAYEQYF TGTGCCAGCAGTTTAAAGGGAGACGCCTACGAGCAGTACTTC TRBJ2-7 NA many TRBV27